This T cell receptor beta chain was recorded in a study of blood T cell repertoires in COVID-19. Turning to the study itself: Collection of acute and convalescent COVID-19 samples took place in the United States, Italy and Spain. Sample material is recorded as cDNA or gDNA derived from T cells, B-cell-depleted T cells, or PBMCs.

One Seattle source followed patients from active infection through their disease course. In the original processing: Estimated nucleated cell counts came from reference gene primer amplification. TCRdb's copy holds only in-frame clones and misses some; the assay was immunoSEQ multiplex PCR. V, J and clone size are taken as reported in that table, and D and trimming were inferred from the DNA itself. The sample carries fewer than 350,000 clones, about 86% recorded once. Germline CDR1 is SGHRS and CDR2 is YFSETQ. The CDR3 has 14 amino acids. V lost 4 bases, J lost 4 bases, and 12 bases lay in between. The TCR was taken from a woman in her 30s with COVID-19, enrolled during active disease. Sample: peripheral blood. The V and J genes are TRBV5-1 and TRBJ2-1; no firm D call. CDR3: CASSLESVYNEQFF. CDR3 bases: TGCGCCAGCAGCCTGGAGTCGGTTTACAATGAGCAGTTCTTC.